This T cell receptor beta chain was sequenced for a study of post-analysis software for immune sequencing data. Study details: Included courses were relapsing-remitting and secondary progressive multiple sclerosis; progressive-relapsing multiple sclerosis was also included. Whole-study results and caveats: Strong co-clustering by F measure was seen for same-batch samples. Among roughly five TRBV segments more frequent in patients than controls were TRBV5-6, TRBV5-1 and TRBV20-1. Normalized Chao1 diversity in multiple sclerosis patients fell significantly below that of controls.

Unique molecular identifiers were built into the TCR beta cDNA libraries. Some 500,000 cDNA molecules were obtained per 1 to 10 million input T cells. MiXCR, applied by TCRdb to the PCR reads, yields one record per CDR3 protein. The data hold 650,000 to 850,000 distinct CDR3 sequences, with 46% observed a single time. There are a few counts of this clonotype. Antigen unknown. With 4 bases clipped from V and 3 bases from J, the junction kept 7 bases outside the gene matches. The CDR3 contains 15 residues. Germline V lookup: CDR1 KGHSH, CDR2 LQKENI. This chain uses TRBV18 with TRBJ2-7, with 9 bases identical to TRBD1. The sequenced sample consisted of blood. The sequence derives from a girl aged 5-17 years with multiple sclerosis. CDR3 DNA: TGTGCCAGCTCACTCGGACAGGGGAGTTACTACGAGCAGTACTTC. Protein: CASSLGQGSYYEQYF.